The 22 T cell receptor beta chains below come from one sample, sequenced in a study of shared clonotypes between healthy human individuals. Sequenced by immunoSEQ multiplex PCR; TCRdb stores in-frame clones only, minus some. This repertoire shows more than 2,000,000 clones, roughly nine tenths found once; its top ten account for over 0.12%. The sequencing sample was made of naive CD4+ T cells sorted from blood. Indicated subset: CD45RA+ positively selected. These receptors were obtained from a man aged 18 to 29 in good health.

The V call is TRBV6-1, the J call TRBJ2-3; 14 nucleotides align to TRBD2. Per germline, CDR1 MNHNS and CDR2 SASEGT. V lost 2 bases and J lost 2; bases outside the gene matches: 6. This CDR3 region has 18 residues. CDR3 nucleotide sequence: TGTGCCAGCAGTGAATTGGGACTAGCGGGAGTCAACACAGATACGCAGTATTTT. Encoded protein: CASSELGLAGVNTDTQYF.

The chain recombines TRBV2 with TRBJ2-5; possible D gene TRBD2, 6 bases. V gave up 4 bases and J gave up 7 bases, with 22 bases separating them. CDR3 length: 16 amino acids. Germline CDR1 is SNHLY and CDR2 is FYNNEI. The CDR3 loop is CASSADRFRVEGTQYF. The CDR3 DNA reads TGTGCCAGCAGTGCGGACCGTTTCAGGGTGGAGGGGACCCAGTACTTC.

The J gene is TRBJ2-1, the V gene TRBV6-4; 10 bases match TRBD2. With V trimmed by 6 bases and J by 9 bases, 11 bases remained unmatched. This CDR3 has 15 residues. Germline V lookup: CDR1 MRHNA, CDR2 SNTAGT. CDR3 residues: CASSPTSGRAGEQFF. CDR3 nucleotide sequence: TGTGCCAGCAGCCCAACGAGCGGGAGGGCGGGTGAGCAGTTCTTC.

This clone was observed a single time. The V and J genes are TRBV5-1 and TRBJ2-1, with D possibly TRBD1 on 7 matching bases. The CDR3 totals 13 residues. In germline, CDR1 is SGHRS, CDR2 YFSETQ. The V end lost 4 bases, the J end lost 9 bases, and 14 bases lay between the germline ends. CDR3 coding DNA: TGCGCCAGCAGCCGACAGGGAGGTGGTGAGCAGTTCTTC. This translates into CASSRQGGGEQFF.

The genes are TRBV7-2 and TRBJ2-5; D is ambiguous. Trimming stripped 4 bases from V and 5 bases from J, with 11 bases between. In germline, CDR1 is SGHTA, CDR2 FQGNSA. The CDR3 runs to 13 residues. CDR3 nucleotides: TGTGCCAGCAGCTCCCTGGACGGGGAGACCCAGTACTTC. Encoded protein: CASSSLDGETQYF.

The rearrangement uses TRBV28 and TRBJ1-1; no reliable D call. The CDR3 runs to 14 residues. V was pared by 4 bases and J by 0 bases, with 9 bases between. Germline V gene data show CDR1 as MDHEN and CDR2 as SYDVKM. This chain's CDR3 is CASSSSSLNTEAFF. Written as DNA, the CDR3 is TGTGCCAGCAGTTCCTCTTCATTGAACACTGAAGCTTTCTTT.

This chain uses TRBV5-4 with TRBJ2-5, with TRBD2 matching over 13 bases. Per germline, CDR1 SGHNT and CDR2 YYREEE (reference sequence). J gave up 5 bases and V 0 bases, and 10 bases lay outside the gene matches. The CDR3 runs 18 residues. For the CDR3, the DNA is TGTGCCAGCAGCTTGGGAGGACTAGCGGGGGCGCGTCCGGAGACCCAGTACTTC. As protein: CASSLGGLAGARPETQYF.

The chain is built from TRBV7-2 and TRBJ1-6; D is undetermined. The germline V gene encodes CDR1 SGHTA and CDR2 FQGNSA. This CDR3 spans 18 amino acids. V lost 2 bases and J lost 0, with 14 bases in between. The CDR3 reads CASSLRKHTGSYNSPLHF. The CDR3 bases are TGTGCCAGCAGCTTAAGGAAGCACACGGGCTCCTATAATTCACCCCTCCACTTT.

V gene TRBV2 combines with J gene TRBJ2-7, with D maybe TRBD1 (5 bases). CDR1 and CDR2 (germline): SNHLY, FYNNEI. The V and J ends lost 6 bases and 6 bases respectively, with 21 bases between them. The CDR3 consists of 15 residues. The CDR3 nucleotides read TGTGCCAGCAGACCCGACAGTTTGTCCCTTACCGAGCAGTACTTC. Its protein is CASRPDSLSLTEQYF.

J is TRBJ2-2 and V is TRBV18; 10 nucleotides agree with TRBD2. V shed 3 bases and J 0 bases; nucleotides not matched to a gene: 4. Germline CDR1 reads KGHSH; CDR2 reads LQKENI. The CDR3 has 17 amino acids. The CDR3, as DNA: TGTGCCAGCTCACCGATTAGCGGGGGGACGAACACCGGGGAGCTGTTTTTT. This sequence encodes CASSPISGGTNTGELFF.

The rearrangement links TRBV2 to TRBJ1-2; TRBD1 aligns across 8 bases. With V trimmed by 8 bases and J by 3 bases, 5 bases remained unmatched. Germline CDR1 and CDR2: SNHLY and FYNNEI. There are 13 residues in the CDR3. CDR3 protein: CASSQGAHYGYTF. CDR3 sequence (DNA): TGTGCCAGCTCTCAGGGGGCCCACTATGGCTACACCTTC.

The V call is TRBV6-6, the J call TRBJ1-1, with TRBD1 identical over 9 bases. The CDR3 extends over 14 amino acids. Per germline, CDR1 MNHNY and CDR2 SVGAGI (reference sequence). V lost 6 bases, J lost 6 bases, and 8 bases stayed unmatched. The CDR3 region has the DNA TGTGCCAGCAGCAACCGGGACAGGGCATCTGAAGCTTTCTTT. Its protein is CASSNRDRASEAFF.

This clone appeared once. The chain couples TRBV28 to TRBJ2-1; the match to TRBD1 covers 10 bases. The CDR3 consists of 15 residues. Germline V gene lookup returns CDR1 MDHEN and CDR2 SYDVKM. J was trimmed by 7 bases and V by 2 bases; bases with no gene match: 5. The CDR3 is CASSLGRQGANEQFF. The CDR3 coding sequence is TGTGCCAGCAGTTTAGGGCGACAGGGGGCGAATGAGCAGTTCTTC.

The genes are TRBV28 and TRBJ1-5; 8 bases map to TRBD1. Germline assignment: CDR1 MDHEN and CDR2 SYDVKM. V shed 4 bases, J shed 3 bases, and the junction held 2 bases outside the gene matches. This CDR3 comprises 14 residues. In nucleotides, the CDR3 is TGTGCCAGCAGTTCGACAGGGGACAATCAGCCCCAGCATTTT. Translating it yields CASSSTGDNQPQHF. Variable domain in full (rest from reference TRBV28 and TRBJ1-5): DVKVTQSSRYLVKRTGEKVFLECVQDMDHENMFWYRQDPGLGLRLIYFSYDVKMKEKGDIPEGYSVSREKKERFSLILESASTNQTSMYLCASSSTGDNQPQHFGDGTRLSIL.

The rearrangement uses TRBV2 and TRBJ1-5; no reliable D call. Deletions cut 7 bases from V and 4 bases from J, with 11 bases between. The germline gives CDR1 SNHLY, CDR2 FYNNEI. This CDR3 contains 13 residues. The CDR3 is CASTAGENQPQHF. In DNA, the CDR3 is TGTGCCAGCACCGCGGGTGAGAATCAGCCCCAGCATTTT.

The chain uses TRBV10-3 and TRBJ2-3; 7 bases align to TRBD2. V lost 0 bases and J lost 0; bases outside the gene matches: 6. Germline assignment: CDR1 ENHRY and CDR2 SYGVKD. This CDR3 region has 17 residues. The CDR3 DNA reads TGTGCCATCAGTGAGTCCCCCCCTAGCGGAAGCACAGATACGCAGTATTTT. Translation gives CAISESPPSGSTDTQYF.

A remark on this clone: Other DNA sequences from this sample encode an identical CDR3 as well. V and J are TRBV5-6 and TRBJ2-7; possibly TRBD1 for D (6 bases). Trimming removed 4 bases from V and 3 bases from J, with 11 bases in between. CDR1 is SGHDT, CDR2 YYEEEE, per germline. The CDR3 contains 13 residues. CDR3 in amino acids: CASSLGQYYEQYF. In DNA form, the CDR3 reads TGTGCCAGCAGCCTCGGACAGTACTACGAGCAGTACTTC.

The genes are TRBV5-6 and TRBJ2-1, with D uncertain. With 4 bases removed from V and 4 bases from J, the gap between germline ends came to 9 bases. Per the germline V gene, CDR1 is SGHDT and CDR2 is YYEEEE. The CDR3 runs to 13 residues. The CDR3 spells CASSPGPYNEQFF. In DNA form, the CDR3 reads TGTGCCAGCAGCCCCGGACCATACAATGAGCAGTTCTTC.

V usage is TRBV7-9 and J usage is TRBJ1-3, with unresolved D. V lost 4 bases and J lost 0, with 10 bases in between. Germline V gene sequence: CDR1 SEHNR, CDR2 FQNEAQ (reference sequence). The CDR3 has 15 residues. In nucleotides, the CDR3 is TGTGCCAGCAGCTCAACAGACATCTCTGGAAACACCATATATTTT. Protein sequence: CASSSTDISGNTIYF. Based on the CDR3 plus reference TRBV7-9 and TRBJ1-3, the full variable domain is DTGVSQNPRHKITKRGQNVTFRCDPISEHNRLYWYRQTLGQGPEFLTYFQNEAQLEKSRLLSDRFSAERPKGSFSTLEIQRTEQGDSAMYLCASSSTDISGNTIYFGEGSWLTVV.

The CDR3 spells CASSLSAGVQETQYF. The CDR3 DNA sequence: TGCGCCAGCAGTTTGTCCGCGGGGGTCCAGGAGACCCAGTACTTC. V is TRBV5-1 and J is TRBJ2-5, with TRBD2 matching 7 bases. The CDR3 spans 15 residues. Per the germline V gene, CDR1 is SGHRS and CDR2 is YFSETQ. V was pared by 5 bases and J by 5 bases, with 12 bases of the junction left unmatched.

This clone was recorded only once. J is TRBJ1-2 and V is TRBV25-1; D perhaps matches TRBD1 (6 bases). CDR1 is MGHDK, CDR2 SYGVNS, per germline. This CDR3 has 15 amino acids. Trimming pared 6 bases from V and 2 bases from J, leaving 16 bases between. CDR3 DNA sequence: TGTGCCAGCAGACAGATGGGACATGGGAACTATGGCTACACCTTC. The encoded protein is CASRQMGHGNYGYTF.

The chain employs TRBV10-3 and TRBJ2-5; the D gene is possibly TRBD2 (6 bases). Trimming removed 8 bases at V and 1 base at J, with 14 bases between. The CDR3 is made up of 14 amino acids. From germline, CDR1 is ENHRY and CDR2 SYGVKD. The CDR3 DNA follows: TGTGCCATCGGGGGGAAGGCAGCCCAAGAGACCCAGTACTTC. This sequence encodes CAIGGKAAQETQYF.